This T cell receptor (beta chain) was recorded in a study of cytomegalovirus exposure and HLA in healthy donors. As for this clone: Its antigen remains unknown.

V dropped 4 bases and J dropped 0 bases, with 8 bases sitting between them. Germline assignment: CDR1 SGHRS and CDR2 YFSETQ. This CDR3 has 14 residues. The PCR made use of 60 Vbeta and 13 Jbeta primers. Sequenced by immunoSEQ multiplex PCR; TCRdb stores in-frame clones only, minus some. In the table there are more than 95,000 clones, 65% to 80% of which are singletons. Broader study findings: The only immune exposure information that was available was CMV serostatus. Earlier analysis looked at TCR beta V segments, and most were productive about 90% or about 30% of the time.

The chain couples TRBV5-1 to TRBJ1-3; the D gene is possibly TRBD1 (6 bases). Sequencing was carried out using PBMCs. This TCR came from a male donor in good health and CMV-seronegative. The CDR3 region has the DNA TGCGCCAGCAGCCAGGACAGCTCTGGAAACACCATATATTTT. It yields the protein CASSQDSSGNTIYF.